This T cell receptor beta chain emerged from a study of T cell responses to AZD1222 COVID-19 vaccine. Second doses at about 4 or about 12 weeks were pooled. Measured with immunoSEQ multiplex PCR; TCRdb has only the in-frame clones, and not every one. The data contain 60,000 to 75,000 clones, approximately 80% of them singletons. Per germline, CDR1 MNHEY and CDR2 SMNVEV (reference sequence). The CDR3 totals 12 residues. V was cut by 3 bases and J by 6 bases, with 8 bases left in between. As regards this clone: The target antigen is unknown.

General study findings and limits: No repertoire was sampled before or during the peak T cell response, only after it. Spike regions recognized by vaccine-associated CD4 TCRs spanned the protein, led by 160-218 and 743-854.

This material consisted of peripheral blood, taken 28 days after the second AZD1222 dose. This chain links TRBV27 with TRBJ1-2; tentative D call: TRBD1 (6 bases). This sequence originates from an adult who received the AZD1222 COVID-19 vaccine. The CDR3 reads CASSFRGDGYTF. In DNA form, the CDR3 reads TGTGCCAGCAGTTTCAGGGGAGATGGCTACACCTTC.